This TCR beta chain derives from a study of blood T cell repertoires in COVID-19. The wider study: Italy, Spain and the United States were the sources of the convalescent and acute COVID-19 samples. T cells, B-cell-depleted T cells, or PBMCs supplied cDNA or gDNA.

Original handling: It was from reference gene primer amplification that nucleated cell counts were estimated. The assay was immunoSEQ multiplex PCR, and TCRdb's table has in-frame clones only and misses some. Clonal size and the V and J genes are those of that table, whereas D and trimming came from the DNA. The repertoire has a few hundred thousand clones, 86% of them found once; the top ten carry 1.5% to 2%. This CDR3 is 17 amino acids long. Trimming took 2 bases from V and 2 from J; bases not matched to a gene: 5. In germline, CDR1 is LGHDT, CDR2 YNNKEL (reference sequence). This chain links TRBV3-1 (or the pseudogene TRBV3-2) with TRBJ2-7; 14 nucleotides match TRBD2. The sequencing input was peripheral blood. The TCR comes from a woman between 50 and 59 years old with acute or convalescent COVID-19. CDR3 nucleotide sequence: TGTGCCAGCAGCCAACGGACTAGCGGGAGGAAAACCTACGAGCAGTACTTC. Translation: CASSQRTSGRKTYEQYF.